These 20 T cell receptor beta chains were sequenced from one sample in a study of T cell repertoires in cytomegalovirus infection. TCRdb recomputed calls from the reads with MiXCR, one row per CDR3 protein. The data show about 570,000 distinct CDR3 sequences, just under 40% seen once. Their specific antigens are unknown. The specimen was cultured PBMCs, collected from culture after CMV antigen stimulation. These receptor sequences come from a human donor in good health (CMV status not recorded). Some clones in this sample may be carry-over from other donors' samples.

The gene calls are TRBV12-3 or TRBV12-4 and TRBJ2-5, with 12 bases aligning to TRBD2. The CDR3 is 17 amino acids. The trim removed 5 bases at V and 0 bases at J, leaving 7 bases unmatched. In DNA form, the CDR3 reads TGTGCCAGCAGTCTTGAGACTAGCGGGGGCTACCAAGAGACCCAGTACTTC. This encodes CASSLETSGGYQETQYF.

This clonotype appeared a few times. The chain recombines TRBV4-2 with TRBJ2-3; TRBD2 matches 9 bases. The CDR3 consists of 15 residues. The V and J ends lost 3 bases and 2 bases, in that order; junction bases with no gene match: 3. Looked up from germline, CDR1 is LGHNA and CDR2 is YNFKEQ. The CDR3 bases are TGTGCCAGCAGCCAGCAGCGGGGGGCCACAGATACGCAGTATTTT. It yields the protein CASSQQRGATDTQYF.

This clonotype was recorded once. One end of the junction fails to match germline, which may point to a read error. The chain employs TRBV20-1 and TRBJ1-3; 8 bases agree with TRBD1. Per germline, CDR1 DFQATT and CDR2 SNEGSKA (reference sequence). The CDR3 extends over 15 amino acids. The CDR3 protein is CSASGQGASGNTMYF. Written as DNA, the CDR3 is TGCAGTGCTAGTGGGCAGGGGGCTTCTGGAAACACCATGTATTTT.

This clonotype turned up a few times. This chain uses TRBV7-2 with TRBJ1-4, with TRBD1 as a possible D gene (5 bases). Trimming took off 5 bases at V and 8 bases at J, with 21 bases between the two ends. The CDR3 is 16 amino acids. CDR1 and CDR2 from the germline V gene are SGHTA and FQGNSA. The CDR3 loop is CASSPTSGVMREKLFF. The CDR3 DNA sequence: TGTGCCAGCAGCCCAACCTCGGGGGTAATGAGGGAAAAACTGTTTTTT. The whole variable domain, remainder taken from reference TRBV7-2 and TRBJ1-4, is GAGVSQSPSNKVTEKGKDVELRCDPISGHTALYWYRQSLGQGLEFLIYFQGNSAPDKSGLPSDRFSAERTGGSVSTLTIQRTQQEDSAVYLCASSPTSGVMREKLFFGSGTQLSVL.

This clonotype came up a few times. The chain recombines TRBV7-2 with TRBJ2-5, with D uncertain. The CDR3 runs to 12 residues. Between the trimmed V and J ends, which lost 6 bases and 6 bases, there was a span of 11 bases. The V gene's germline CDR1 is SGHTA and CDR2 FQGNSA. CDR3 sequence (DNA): TGTGCCAGCAGGGGGAATGAGAAGACCCAGTACTTC. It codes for CASRGNEKTQYF.

The CDR3 protein is CASSAGTGGDEQYF. DNA of the CDR3: TGTGCCAGCAGCGCCGGAACCGGGGGTGACGAGCAGTACTTC. The genes are TRBV9 and TRBJ2-7; a weak D match, TRBD2 (6 bases). The germline V gene has CDR1 SGDLS and CDR2 YYNGEE. This CDR3 spans 14 amino acids. With 3 bases removed from V and 5 bases from J, the gap between germline ends came to 15 bases.

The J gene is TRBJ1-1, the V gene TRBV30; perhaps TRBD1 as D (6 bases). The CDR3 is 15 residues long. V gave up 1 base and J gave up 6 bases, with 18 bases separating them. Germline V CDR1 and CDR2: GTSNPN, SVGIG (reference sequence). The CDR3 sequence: CAWSAAGQPGSEAFF. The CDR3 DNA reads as TGTGCCTGGAGTGCAGCCGGACAGCCAGGTTCTGAAGCTTTCTTT. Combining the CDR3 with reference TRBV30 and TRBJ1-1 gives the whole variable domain SQTIHQWPATLVQPVGSPLSLECTVEGTSNPNLYWYRQAAGRGLQLLFYSVGIGQISSEVPQNLSASRPQDRQFILSSKKLLLSDSGFYLCAWSAAGQPGSEAFFGQGTRLTVV.

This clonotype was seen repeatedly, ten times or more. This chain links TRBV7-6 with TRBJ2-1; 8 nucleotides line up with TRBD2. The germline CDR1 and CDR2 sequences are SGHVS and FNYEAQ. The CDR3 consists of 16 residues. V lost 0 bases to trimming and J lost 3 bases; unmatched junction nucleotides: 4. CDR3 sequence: CASSLAFGTSYNEQFF. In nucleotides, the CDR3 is TGTGCCAGCAGCTTAGCCTTTGGGACTAGCTACAATGAGCAGTTCTTC.

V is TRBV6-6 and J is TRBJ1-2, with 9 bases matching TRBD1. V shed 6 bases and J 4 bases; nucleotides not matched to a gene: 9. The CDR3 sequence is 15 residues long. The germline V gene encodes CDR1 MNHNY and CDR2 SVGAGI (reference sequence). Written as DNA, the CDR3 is TGTGCCAGCAGGCCGGGGACAGGGAGAATCTATGGCTACACCTTC. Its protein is CASRPGTGRIYGYTF.

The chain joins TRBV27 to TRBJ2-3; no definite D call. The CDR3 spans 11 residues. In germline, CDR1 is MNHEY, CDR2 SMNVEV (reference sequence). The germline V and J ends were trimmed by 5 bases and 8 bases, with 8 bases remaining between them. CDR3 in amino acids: CASSLLLTQYF. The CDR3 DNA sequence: TGTGCCAGCAGTCTTTTGCTTACGCAGTATTTT.

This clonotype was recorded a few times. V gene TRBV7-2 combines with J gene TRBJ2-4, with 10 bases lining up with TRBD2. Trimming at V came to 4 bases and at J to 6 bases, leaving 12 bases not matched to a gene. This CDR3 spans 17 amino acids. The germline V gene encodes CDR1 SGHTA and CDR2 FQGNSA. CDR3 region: CASSSAGTSVGGNIQYF. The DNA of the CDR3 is TGTGCCAGCAGCTCTGCCGGGACTAGCGTCGGGGGAAACATTCAGTACTTC.

The CDR3 region is CASSVTGGFYNEQFF. In DNA, the CDR3 is TGTGCCAGCAGCGTTACAGGGGGCTTCTACAATGAGCAGTTCTTC. V usage is TRBV7-2 and J usage is TRBJ2-1, with TRBD1 identical over 9 bases. CDR3 length equals 15 residues. The V segment lost 5 bases and the J segment 3 bases; nucleotides outside the gene matches: 5. The V gene's germline CDR1 is SGHTA and CDR2 FQGNSA. Full variable domain (rest looked up from reference TRBV7-2 and TRBJ2-1): GAGVSQSPSNKVTEKGKDVELRCDPISGHTALYWYRQSLGQGLEFLIYFQGNSAPDKSGLPSDRFSAERTGGSVSTLTIQRTQQEDSAVYLCASSVTGGFYNEQFFGPGTRLTVL.

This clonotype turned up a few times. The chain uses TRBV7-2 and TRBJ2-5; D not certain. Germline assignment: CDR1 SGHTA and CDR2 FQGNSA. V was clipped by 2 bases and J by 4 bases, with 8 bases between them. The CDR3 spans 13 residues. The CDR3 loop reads CASSLNSVETQYF. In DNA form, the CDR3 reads TGTGCCAGCAGCTTAAATAGTGTAGAGACCCAGTACTTC.

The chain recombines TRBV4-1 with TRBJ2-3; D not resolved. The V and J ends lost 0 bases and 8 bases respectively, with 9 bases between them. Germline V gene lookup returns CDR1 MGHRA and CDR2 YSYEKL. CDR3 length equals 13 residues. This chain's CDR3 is CASSQEVGLTQYF. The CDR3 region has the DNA TGCGCCAGCAGCCAAGAAGTGGGTCTTACGCAGTATTTT.

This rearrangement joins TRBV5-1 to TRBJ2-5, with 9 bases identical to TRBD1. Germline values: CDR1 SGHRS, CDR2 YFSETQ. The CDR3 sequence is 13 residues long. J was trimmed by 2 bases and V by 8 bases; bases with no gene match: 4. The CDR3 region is CASTQGAQETQYF. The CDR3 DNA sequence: TGCGCCAGTACACAGGGGGCACAAGAGACCCAGTACTTC.

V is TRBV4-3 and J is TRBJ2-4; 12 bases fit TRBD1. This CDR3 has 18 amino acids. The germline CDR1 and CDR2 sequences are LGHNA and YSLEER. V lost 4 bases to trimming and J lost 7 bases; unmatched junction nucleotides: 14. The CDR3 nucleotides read TGCGCCAGCAGCCCGAACTTGATCGGGACAGGGGGCGCGAACATTCAGTACTTC. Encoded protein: CASSPNLIGTGGANIQYF.

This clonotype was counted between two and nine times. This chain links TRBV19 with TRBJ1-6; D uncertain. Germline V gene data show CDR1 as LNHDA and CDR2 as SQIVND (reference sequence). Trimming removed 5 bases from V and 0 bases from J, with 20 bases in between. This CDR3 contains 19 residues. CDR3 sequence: CASSPRPGVLSSYNSPLHF. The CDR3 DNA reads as TGTGCCAGTAGTCCACGCCCCGGGGTACTGAGCTCCTATAATTCACCCCTCCACTTT. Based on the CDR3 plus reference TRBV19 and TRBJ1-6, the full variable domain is DGGITQSPKYLFRKEGQNVTLSCEQNLNHDAMYWYRQDPGQGLRLIYYSQIVNDFQKGDIAEGYSVSREKKESFPLTVTSAQKNPTAFYLCASSPRPGVLSSYNSPLHFGNGTRLTVT.

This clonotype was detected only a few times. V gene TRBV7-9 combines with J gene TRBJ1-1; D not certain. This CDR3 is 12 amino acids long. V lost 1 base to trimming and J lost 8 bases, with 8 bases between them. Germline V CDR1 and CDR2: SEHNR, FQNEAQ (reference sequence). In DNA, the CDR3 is TGTGCCAGCAGCTTAGTTGCCAGGGAAGCTTTCTTT. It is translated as CASSLVAREAFF.

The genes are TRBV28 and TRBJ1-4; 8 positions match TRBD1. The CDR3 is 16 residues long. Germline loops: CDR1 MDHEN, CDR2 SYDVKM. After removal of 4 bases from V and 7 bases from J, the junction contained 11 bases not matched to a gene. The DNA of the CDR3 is TGTGCCAGCAGTTCACCCTCGACAGGGGCAGGTGAAAAACTGTTTTTT. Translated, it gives CASSSPSTGAGEKLFF.

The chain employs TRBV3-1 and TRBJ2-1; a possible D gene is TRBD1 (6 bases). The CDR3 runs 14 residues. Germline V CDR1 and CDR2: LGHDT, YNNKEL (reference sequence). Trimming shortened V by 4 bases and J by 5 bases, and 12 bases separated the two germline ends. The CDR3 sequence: CASSLRQGNNEQFF. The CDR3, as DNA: TGTGCCAGCAGCCTGAGGCAGGGGAACAATGAGCAGTTCTTC.